The rows below give T cell receptor beta chains drawn from one sample of a study of T-cell memory formation after mild COVID-19. TCRdb used MiXCR to reprocess the 5' RACE reads, holding one entry per CDR3 protein. This table holds around 36,000 distinct CDR3 sequences, 10% to 12% found once. The sample was PBMCs or a T cell subset sorted from them (not recorded which). The receptors come from a man between 18 and 29 years old who had mild COVID-19 (a few samples of this study predate the infection). Cell type and time point are not known. The CDR3 runs from the conserved cysteine through the conserved F or W. Each record gives: clone size, V gene, J gene, D gene, CDR3 protein, CDR3 DNA. The D gene is left open where the match is weak. A clone size is listed for some rows: how often the clone was seen (once, few, many), or a class if it is expanded.

abundance: many; v_gene: TRBV6-2/TRBV6-3; j_gene: TRBJ2-1; d_gene: TRBD2; CDR3aa: CASRGGVEQFF; CDR3nt: TGTGCCAGCAGGGGAGGGGTTGAGCAGTTCTTC
abundance: many; v_gene: TRBV29-1; j_gene: TRBJ2-1; d_gene: .; CDR3aa: CSVGRRYNEQFF; CDR3nt: TGCAGCGTTGGCAGGCGGTACAATGAGCAGTTCTTC
abundance: few; v_gene: TRBV3-1; j_gene: TRBJ2-5; d_gene: .; CDR3aa: CASSQEGFGTQYF; CDR3nt: TGTGCCAGCAGCCAAGAGGGGTTTGGGACCCAGTACTTC
abundance: many; v_gene: TRBV10-3; j_gene: TRBJ2-1; d_gene: .; CDR3aa: CAISTRGGEQFF; CDR3nt: TGTGCCATATCGACAAGGGGTGGTGAGCAGTTCTTC
abundance: many; v_gene: TRBV12-3/TRBV12-4; j_gene: TRBJ2-7; d_gene: TRBD2; CDR3aa: CASRTAGGAYEQYF; CDR3nt: TGTGCCAGCAGAACCGCGGGGGGCGCCTACGAGCAGTACTTC
abundance: .; v_gene: TRBV5-4; j_gene: TRBJ2-2; d_gene: TRBD1; CDR3aa: CASSFGQGHTGELFF; CDR3nt: TGTGCCAGCAGCTTTGGACAGGGGCACACCGGGGAGCTGTTTTTT
abundance: many; v_gene: TRBV4-3; j_gene: TRBJ1-2; d_gene: .; CDR3aa: CASSQAGGRTNYGYTF; CDR3nt: TGCGCCAGCAGCCAAGCGGGGGGGAGGACTAACTATGGCTACACCTTC
abundance: many; v_gene: TRBV6-5; j_gene: TRBJ1-2; d_gene: .; CDR3aa: CASSNTGGRPSYGYTF; CDR3nt: TGTGCCAGCAGCAACACGGGGGGGCGCCCCTCCTATGGCTACACCTTC
abundance: many; v_gene: TRBV3-1; j_gene: TRBJ1-1; d_gene: .; CDR3aa: CASSHVGTEAFF; CDR3nt: TGTGCCAGCAGCCATGTAGGTACTGAAGCTTTCTTT
abundance: many; v_gene: TRBV7-8; j_gene: TRBJ2-5; d_gene: .; CDR3aa: CASSLDQVSETQYF; CDR3nt: TGTGCCAGCAGCTTAGACCAGGTATCGGAGACCCAGTACTTC
abundance: many; v_gene: TRBV7-2; j_gene: TRBJ2-3; d_gene: .; CDR3aa: CASSPGGRGGTDTQYF; CDR3nt: TGTGCCAGCAGCCCAGGCGGTCGCGGGGGCACAGATACGCAGTATTTT
abundance: many; v_gene: TRBV7-2; j_gene: TRBJ1-6; d_gene: .; CDR3aa: CASSVGGGIPPLHF; CDR3nt: TGTGCCAGCAGCGTAGGAGGGGGAATCCCCCCCCTCCACTTT
abundance: many; v_gene: TRBV5-4; j_gene: TRBJ1-1; d_gene: .; CDR3aa: CASSLEVGASTEAFF; CDR3nt: TGTGCCAGCAGCTTGGAAGTGGGGGCAAGCACTGAAGCTTTCTTT